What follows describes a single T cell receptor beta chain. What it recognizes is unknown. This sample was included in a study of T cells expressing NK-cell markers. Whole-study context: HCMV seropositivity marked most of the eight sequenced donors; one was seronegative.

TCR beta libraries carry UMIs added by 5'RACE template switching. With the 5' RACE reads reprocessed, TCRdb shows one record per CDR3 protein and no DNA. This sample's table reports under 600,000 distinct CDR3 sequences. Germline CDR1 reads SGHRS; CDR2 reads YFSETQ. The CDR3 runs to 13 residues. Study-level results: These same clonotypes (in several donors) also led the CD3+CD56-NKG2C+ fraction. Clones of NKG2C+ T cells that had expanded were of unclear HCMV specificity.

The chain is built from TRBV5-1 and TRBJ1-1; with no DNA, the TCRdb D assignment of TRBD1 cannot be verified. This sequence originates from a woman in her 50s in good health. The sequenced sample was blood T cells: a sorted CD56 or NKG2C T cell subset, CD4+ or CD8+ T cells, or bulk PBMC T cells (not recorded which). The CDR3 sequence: CASSDRVNTEAFF.